The 23 T cell receptor beta chains presented below share a single source sample, sequenced in a study of shared clonotypes between healthy human individuals. Produced via immunoSEQ multiplex PCR; TCRdb's table is partial and in-frame only. The table lists roughly 500,000 clones, about 79% of them singletons. Sequenced input: PBMCs. All receptors come from a middle-aged woman in good health. Some clones in this sample may be carry-over from other donors' samples.

This clone has more than one count but fewer than ten. The CDR3 here is CASSFGEVMNTEAFF. The DNA of the CDR3 is TGCGCCAGCAGCTTTGGCGAGGTAATGAACACTGAAGCTTTCTTT. The chain uses TRBV5-1 and TRBJ1-1, with no clear D. CDR3 length equals 15 residues. With 2 bases removed from V and 0 bases from J, the gap between germline ends came to 11 bases. Germline values: CDR1 SGHRS, CDR2 YFSETQ.

This rearrangement joins TRBV11-2 to TRBJ2-1, with D perhaps TRBD2 (6 bases). Deletions cut 5 bases from V and 3 bases from J, with 11 bases between. The CDR3 covers 14 residues. Looked up from germline, CDR1 is SGHAT and CDR2 is FQNNGV. The CDR3 loop is CASSARDFYNEQFF. In DNA form, the CDR3 reads TGTGCCAGCAGCGCCCGGGACTTCTACAATGAGCAGTTCTTC. The full variable domain, its missing parts supplied by reference TRBV11-2 and TRBJ2-1, is EAGVAQSPRYKIIEKRQSVAFWCNPISGHATLYWYQQILGQGPKLLIQFQNNGVVDDSQLPKDRFSAERLKGVDSTLKIQPAKLEDSAVYLCASSARDFYNEQFFGPGTRLTVL.

In this sample, this clone turned up once. CDR3 coding DNA: TGTGCCAGCAGCCAAGATGAAGGGGGGGTTTGGAATGAGCAGTTCTTC. Protein: CASSQDEGGVWNEQFF. This chain uses TRBV4-2 with TRBJ2-1, with D possibly matching TRBD2 (7 bases). From germline, CDR1 is LGHNA and CDR2 YNFKEQ. The CDR3 is 16 amino acids. The germline V and J ends were trimmed by 0 bases and 7 bases, with 16 bases remaining between them.

The chain uses TRBV19 and TRBJ2-2; D possibly corresponds to TRBD2 (5 bases). Germline V lookup: CDR1 LNHDA, CDR2 SQIVND (reference sequence). This CDR3 is 12 amino acids long. V lost 6 bases, J lost 6 bases, and 8 bases lay in between. The DNA for the CDR3 is TGTGCCAGTAGAGCAGCGGCCGGGGAGCTGTTTTTT. This codes for CASRAAAGELFF. The entire variable domain, with the rest obtained from reference TRBV19 and TRBJ2-2, is as follows: DGGITQSPKYLFRKEGQNVTLSCEQNLNHDAMYWYRQDPGQGLRLIYYSQIVNDFQKGDIAEGYSVSREKKESFPLTVTSAQKNPTAFYLCASRAAAGELFFGEGSRLTVL.

This chain uses TRBV27 with TRBJ2-5; D is possibly TRBD2 (6 bases). CDR3 length equals 19 residues. Germline assignment: CDR1 MNHEY and CDR2 SMNVEV (reference sequence). The ends were cut back, 1 base at V and 0 bases at J, with 21 bases in the middle. CDR3 in amino acids: CASSLYMRFGRTHQETQYF. The CDR3 DNA reads TGTGCCAGCAGTTTATATATGAGATTCGGGAGAACCCACCAAGAGACCCAGTACTTC.

The chain has TRBV11-3 and TRBJ2-1; D perhaps matches TRBD2 (5 bases). V lost 5 bases, J lost 2 bases, and 10 bases lay in between. The CDR3 length is 14 residues. The germline CDR1 and CDR2 sequences are SGHNT and YENEEA. As DNA, the CDR3 is TGTGCCAGCAGCAAGAGAGGGACCTACAATGAGCAGTTCTTC. Residues: CASSKRGTYNEQFF.

In regard to this clone: Other DNA sequences in the sample encode the same CDR3. The J gene is TRBJ2-5, the V gene TRBV29-1; 9 bases line up with TRBD1. The J call may be faulty, since TRBJ2-7 better matches the DNA end. Germline CDR1 is SQVTM and CDR2 is ANQGSEA. The CDR3 has 13 residues. The CDR3: CSATGQGGHEQYF. CDR3 nucleotides: TGCAGCGCGACGGGACAGGGAGGGCACGAGCAGTACTTC.

For this clone: The identical CDR3 is also encoded by other nucleotide sequences in the sample. The gene calls are TRBV20-1 and TRBJ2-7; D not certain. The germline CDR1 and CDR2 sequences are DFQATT and SNEGSKA (reference sequence). The CDR3 has 11 residues. V was trimmed by 1 base and J by 5 bases, leaving 6 bases between them. For the CDR3, the DNA is TGCAGTGCTAGAGGAGGTGACGAGCAGTACTTC. Residues: CSARGGDEQYF.

This clone was found a few times. V gene TRBV9 combines with J gene TRBJ2-1; 14 bases match TRBD2. Germline trimming cut 2 bases from V and 7 bases from J; bases unmatched to any gene: 8. The V gene's germline CDR1 is SGDLS and CDR2 YYNGEE. The length of the CDR3 is 17 residues. CDR3 DNA sequence: TGTGCCAGCAGCGTTGTGTCGGGACTAGCGGGAGTGAATGAGCAGTTCTTC. Residues: CASSVVSGLAGVNEQFF. The whole variable domain, filled in from reference TRBV9 and TRBJ2-1, reads DSGVTQTPKHLITATGQRVTLRCSPRSGDLSVYWYQQSLDQGLQFLIQYYNGEERAKGNILERFSAQQFPDLHSELNLSSLELGDSALYFCASSVVSGLAGVNEQFFGPGTRLTVL.

The rearrangement joins TRBV28 to TRBJ2-1, with 8 bases identical to TRBD1. Losses at the gene ends were 4 bases for V and 9 bases for J; bases not matched to a gene: 11. This CDR3 region has 15 residues. Looked up from germline, CDR1 is MDHEN and CDR2 is SYDVKM. CDR3 DNA sequence: TGTGCCAGCAGTTCCCCGGGACAGGAATTTGCTGAGCAGTTCTTC. This codes for CASSSPGQEFAEQFF.

The CDR3 DNA reads TGTGCCAGTAGCCTAGGACTAGCGGGAGGTTCTTCGTCCGAGCAGTACTTC. It translates to CASSLGLAGGSSSEQYF. The chain recombines TRBV19 with TRBJ2-7; 14 bases agree with TRBD2. Germline V gene sequence: CDR1 LNHDA, CDR2 SQIVND (reference sequence). The CDR3 runs 17 residues. V was pared by 6 bases and J by 6 bases, with 13 bases of the junction left unmatched.

The rearrangement links TRBV4-2 to TRBJ2-3; D is ambiguous. The germline V and J ends were trimmed by 0 bases and 2 bases, with 12 bases remaining between them. Looked up from germline, CDR1 is LGHNA and CDR2 is YNFKEQ. This CDR3 comprises 16 residues. CDR3 coding DNA: TGTGCCAGCAGCCAAGAACCCCTCCCTTTCACAGATACGCAGTATTTT. This gives the protein CASSQEPLPFTDTQYF.

The CDR3 nucleotides read TGTGCCAGCAGCTTACTAGCGGCTACCAGGGATGAGCAGTTCTTC. Translation: CASSLLAATRDEQFF. This sequence joins TRBV11-2 and TRBJ2-1, with 7 bases lining up with TRBD2. The germline V gene encodes CDR1 SGHAT and CDR2 FQNNGV. J gave up 8 bases and V 2 bases, and 9 bases lay outside the gene matches. The CDR3 length is 15 residues. The full variable domain, with the rest looked up from reference TRBV11-2 and TRBJ2-1, is EAGVAQSPRYKIIEKRQSVAFWCNPISGHATLYWYQQILGQGPKLLIQFQNNGVVDDSQLPKDRFSAERLKGVDSTLKIQPAKLEDSAVYLCASSLLAATRDEQFFGPGTRLTVL.

This clone was counted only a few times. The chain recombines TRBV5-1 with TRBJ1-3; 8 positions agree with TRBD1. This CDR3 contains 16 residues. The V gene's germline CDR1 is SGHRS and CDR2 YFSETQ. Trimming at V came to 0 bases and at J to 7 bases, leaving 9 bases not matched to a gene. The CDR3 nucleotides are TGCGCCAGCAGCTTGGCAATCGGCAGGGGGCAGAACACCATATATTTT. Encoded protein: CASSLAIGRGQNTIYF.

V gene TRBV2 combines with J gene TRBJ2-1; 10 positions agree with TRBD2. CDR1 is SNHLY, CDR2 FYNNEI, per germline. The ends lost 3 bases at V and 7 bases at J; junction bases unmatched: 3. This CDR3 has 14 amino acids. CDR3 nucleotide sequence: TGTGCCAGCAGTGATCCTAGCGGGAGTAATGAGCAGTTCTTC. Translating it yields CASSDPSGSNEQFF.

The chain recombines TRBV19 with TRBJ2-6; a weak D match, TRBD1 (5 bases). V lost 6 bases and J lost 1, with 7 bases in between. Germline loops: CDR1 LNHDA, CDR2 SQIVND (reference sequence). This CDR3 is built from 14 residues. Here the CDR3 reads CASSRVSGANVLTF. CDR3 in DNA: TGTGCCAGTAGCAGGGTGTCTGGGGCCAACGTCCTGACTTTC.

The chain is built from TRBV5-1 and TRBJ2-1, with 7 bases fitting TRBD2. The CDR3 totals 14 residues. The junction had 6 bases not matched to a gene; V was cut back by 0 bases and J by 9 bases. The germline CDR1 and CDR2 sequences are SGHRS and YFSETQ. This CDR3 is CASSLVPAGVEQFF. The CDR3 DNA reads TGCGCCAGCAGCTTGGTCCCCGCGGGAGTTGAGCAGTTCTTC.

The CDR3 region has the DNA TGTGCCAGCAGAAAGGGACAGTTAACTAACTATGGCTACACCTTC. Its translation: CASRKGQLTNYGYTF. V gene TRBV28 combines with J gene TRBJ1-2, with 7 bases lining up with TRBD1. Germline CDR1 MDHEN, CDR2 SYDVKM. J gave up 0 bases and V 6 bases, and 7 bases lay outside the gene matches. The CDR3 is made up of 15 amino acids.

This clone has only a few counts. The rearrangement uses TRBV5-5 and TRBJ2-7; 7 bases match TRBD2. V shed 0 bases, J shed 13 bases, and the junction held 13 bases outside the gene matches. The CDR3 has 14 residues. Germline CDR1 is SGHKS and CDR2 is YYEKEE (reference sequence). The CDR3 nucleotides are TGTGCCAGCAGCTTGGATTTCGGGGGGAGCACCTACTACTTC. Encoded protein: CASSLDFGGSTYYF.

The chain links TRBV4-1 to TRBJ2-7; 12 positions match TRBD2. The length of the CDR3 is 14 residues. The V gene end was trimmed by 5 bases and the J gene end by 4 bases; junction bases not matched to a gene: 3. The germline V gene has CDR1 MGHRA and CDR2 YSYEKL. The CDR3 protein is CASSMTSGSYEQYF. The CDR3 DNA reads as TGCGCCAGCAGCATGACTAGCGGGAGTTACGAGCAGTACTTC.

This clone has just one count. Other DNA sequences from this sample encode an identical CDR3 as well. The chain combines TRBV7-2 with TRBJ1-5; D is unclear. This CDR3 spans 13 amino acids. V was cut by 2 bases and J by 1 base, with 3 bases left in between. Germline loops: CDR1 SGHTA, CDR2 FQGNSA. The CDR3 DNA reads as TGTGCCAGCAGCTTATTCAGCAATCAGCCCCAGCATTTT. This encodes CASSLFSNQPQHF.

On this clone: This may come from a read error, since a much larger clone is one base off. This rearrangement joins TRBV7-8 to TRBJ1-2; D is perhaps TRBD1 (5 bases). Trimming removed 0 bases at V and 4 bases at J, with 6 bases between. CDR1 is SGHVS and CDR2 is FQNEAQ in the germline V gene. The CDR3 runs to 13 residues. The CDR3 sequence: CASSLADTYGYTF. The DNA of the CDR3 is TGTGCCAGCAGCTTAGCGGACACCTATGGCTACACCTTC.

This chain connects TRBV7-2 to TRBJ2-5; no firm D call. The end of the DNA fits TRBJ2-7 better, so the J call may be wrong. The germline gives CDR1 SGHTA, CDR2 FQGNSA. This CDR3 contains 15 residues. The CDR3 spells CASSLVQASSYEQYF. CDR3 coding DNA: TGTGCCAGCAGCTTAGTCCAGGCCAGCTCCTACGAGCAGTACTTC.